These 16 T cell receptor beta chains came from one sample sequenced in a study of blood T cell repertoires in COVID-19. Sequencing used immunoSEQ multiplex PCR; TCRdb keeps in-frame clones, though not all of them. Seen here are about 30,000 clones, around 80% observed once, and the top ten hold 40% to 55%. The sample consisted of peripheral blood. The receptors were gathered from a woman aged 65 to 85 with acute or convalescent COVID-19.

The chain links TRBV25-1 to TRBJ2-1; D perhaps matches TRBD1 (6 bases). Trimming removed 0 bases from V and 7 bases from J, with 13 bases in between. Looked up from germline, CDR1 is MGHDK and CDR2 is SYGVNS. The CDR3 spans 15 residues. The CDR3, as DNA: TGTGCCAGCAGTGAATATAGGGGGAACTCGAATGAGCAGTTCTTC. This sequence encodes CASSEYRGNSNEQFF.

The chain recombines TRBV30 with TRBJ1-1; perhaps TRBD1 as D (6 bases). V was pared by 2 bases and J by 4 bases, with 11 bases between. CDR3 length: 13 residues. Germline CDR1 GTSNPN, CDR2 SVGIG (reference sequence). The CDR3 protein is CAWSLGGATEAFF. The CDR3 DNA reads as TGTGCCTGGAGTTTGGGGGGGGCCACTGAAGCTTTCTTT.

This sequence joins TRBV28 and TRBJ1-5; D remains ambiguous. This CDR3 is built from 13 residues. Germline-derived CDR1 and CDR2 are MDHEN and SYDVKM. Trimming pared 6 bases from V and 4 bases from J, leaving 10 bases between. Here the CDR3 reads CASSETVNQPQHF. DNA for the CDR3: TGTGCCAGCAGCGAAACGGTAAATCAGCCCCAGCATTTT.

The CDR3 sequence: CATSNRISPGSNEQFF. CDR3 bases: TGTGCCACCAGTAACAGGATTTCTCCCGGGTCCAATGAGCAGTTCTTC. This rearrangement joins TRBV24-1 to TRBJ2-1; weak D call: TRBD1 (5 bases). Germline assignment: CDR1 KGHDR and CDR2 SFDVKD. Trimming stripped 6 bases from V and 6 bases from J, with 20 bases between. The CDR3 contains 16 residues.

The V call is TRBV15, the J call TRBJ1-3; no reliable D call. The CDR3 contains 16 residues. Germline V lookup: CDR1 LNHNV, CDR2 YYDKDF (reference sequence). V was clipped by 5 bases and J by 5 bases, with 19 bases between them. In DNA, the CDR3 is TGTGCCACCAGCTCCGCAAGGGAGGGTTTAAGAAACACCATATATTTT. Amino acid sequence: CATSSAREGLRNTIYF.

The rearrangement uses TRBV29-1 and TRBJ2-5, with D unresolved. Germline V gene lookup returns CDR1 SQVTM and CDR2 ANQGSEA. This CDR3 has 11 residues. Trimming pared 7 bases from V and 2 bases from J, leaving 8 bases between. For the CDR3, the DNA is TGCAGCGGGGCAGTACAAGAGACCCAGTACTTC. Protein product: CSGAVQETQYF.

This chain joins TRBV29-1 and TRBJ2-1, with 9 bases lining up with TRBD2. Trimming at V came to 6 bases and at J to 1 base, leaving 4 bases not matched to a gene. This CDR3 has 14 amino acids. Germline values: CDR1 SQVTM, CDR2 ANQGSEA. The DNA of the CDR3 is TGCAGCGTCCTTAGCGGGAGTTCCTACAATGAGCAGTTCTTC. Translating gives CSVLSGSSYNEQFF.

V gene TRBV5-1 combines with J gene TRBJ2-7, with D tentatively TRBD1 (5 bases). The length of the CDR3 is 15 residues. V lost 4 bases and J lost 3, with 17 bases in between. CDR1 is SGHRS and CDR2 is YFSETQ in the germline V gene. CDR3 in amino acids: CASSAAGSLDYEQYF. The CDR3 DNA reads TGCGCCAGCAGCGCCGCAGGGTCCCTCGACTACGAGCAGTACTTC.

The rearrangement joins TRBV7-2 to TRBJ2-2, with 8 bases aligning to TRBD2. This CDR3 has 16 residues. Trimming took 2 bases from V and 1 from J; bases not matched to a gene: 3. Germline V gives CDR1 SGHTA, CDR2 FQGNSA. CDR3 sequence reads: CASSLMAGGNTGELFF. Here the CDR3 DNA reads TGTGCCAGCAGCTTAATGGCGGGGGGGAACACCGGGGAGCTGTTTTTT.

In its sample, this clone was seen once. The CDR3 is CASSQDVGQPQHF. CDR3 sequence (DNA): TGCGCCAGCAGCCAAGACGTCGGTCAGCCCCAGCATTTT. The V gene is TRBV4-3, the J gene TRBJ1-5, with no clear D. The CDR3 sequence is 13 residues long. Trimming removed 0 bases from V and 6 bases from J, with 6 bases in between. Germline V gene sequence: CDR1 LGHNA, CDR2 YSLEER.

This chain joins TRBV5-1 and TRBJ1-4, with D perhaps matching TRBD1 (5 bases). The germline CDR1 and CDR2 sequences are SGHRS and YFSETQ. The CDR3 is 15 amino acids. V dropped 0 bases and J dropped 7 bases, with 13 bases sitting between them. In nucleotides, the CDR3 is TGCGCCAGCAGCTTGGAAGGGGTTTGGGGTGAAAAACTGTTTTTT. This encodes CASSLEGVWGEKLFF.

J is TRBJ2-3 and V is TRBV7-3; the match to TRBD1 covers 8 bases. The CDR3 spans 14 residues. The V segment lost 2 bases and the J segment 3 bases; nucleotides outside the gene matches: 1. The germline V gene has CDR1 SGHTA and CDR2 FQGTGA. The CDR3 here is CASSLDRGTDTQYF. The CDR3 coding sequence is TGTGCCAGCAGCTTAGACAGGGGTACAGATACGCAGTATTTT.

This CDR3 is CAWSAGAAGGRKLFF. The CDR3 nucleotides are TGTGCCTGGAGTGCGGGTGCGGCAGGGGGCAGGAAACTGTTTTTT. The gene calls are TRBV30 and TRBJ1-4; 8 nucleotides match TRBD1. Germline V gene sequence: CDR1 GTSNPN, CDR2 SVGIG (reference sequence). The CDR3 is made up of 15 amino acids. J lost 11 bases, V lost 1 base, and 12 bases had no gene match.

This rearrangement joins TRBV9 to TRBJ2-3; 10 positions match TRBD2. The CDR3 has 15 residues. Germline trimming cut 3 bases from V and 4 bases from J; bases unmatched to any gene: 5. Germline V CDR1 and CDR2: SGDLS, YYNGEE. CDR3 DNA sequence: TGTGCCAGCAGCGCCCTAGCGGGGGTAGCAGATACGCAGTATTTT. Amino acid sequence: CASSALAGVADTQYF.

The gene calls are TRBV28 and TRBJ1-1, with 7 bases aligning to TRBD1. CDR1 is MDHEN and CDR2 is SYDVKM in the germline V gene. After removal of 6 bases from V and 7 bases from J, the junction contained 17 bases not matched to a gene. The CDR3 contains 16 residues. CDR3 sequence (DNA): TGTGCCAGCAGACCCATAACCGGGACAGCCCGTGTTGAAGCTTTCTTT. Protein sequence: CASRPITGTARVEAFF.

The rearrangement uses TRBV4-3 and TRBJ1-4; unclear D gene. Trimming removed 1 base from V and 8 bases from J, with 14 bases in between. The CDR3 runs 15 residues. The germline gives CDR1 LGHNA, CDR2 YSLEER. The CDR3 region is CASSQGGRPPEKLFF. CDR3 DNA sequence: TGCGCCAGCAGCCAAGGTGGCAGGCCACCAGAAAAACTGTTTTTT.